The 19 T cell receptor beta chains below were found in one sample sequenced in a study of blood T cell repertoires in COVID-19. Generated by immunoSEQ multiplex PCR, the TCRdb table keeps only in-frame clones and is missing some. This table holds about 74,000 clones, more than 90% found once. The sequencing sample was made of peripheral blood. The receptor source for this set is a human donor in a cohort sampled during active COVID-19.

The chain employs TRBV19 and TRBJ2-5; 11 bases line up with TRBD1. Unmatched junction bases numbered 8, after V lost 4 bases and J lost 4 bases. The CDR3 is 16 residues long. CDR1 is LNHDA, CDR2 SQIVND, per germline (reference sequence). The CDR3 DNA sequence: TGTGCCAGTAGTACGCTCCCGGGACAGGGGGGAGAGACCCAGTACTTC. Translating it yields CASSTLPGQGGETQYF.

V is TRBV29-1 and J is TRBJ2-3, with a weak D call TRBD2 (6 bases). V lost 5 bases, J lost 4 bases, and 13 bases lay in between. The germline gives CDR1 SQVTM, CDR2 ANQGSEA. This CDR3 has 13 amino acids. The CDR3 reads CSVLVGGADTQYF. CDR3 sequence (DNA): TGCAGCGTTCTGGTAGGAGGGGCAGATACGCAGTATTTT.

This clone was picked up one time. The rearrangement links TRBV5-1 to TRBJ2-2; no firm D call. Trimming shortened V by 1 base and J by 4 bases, and 8 bases separated the two germline ends. This CDR3 region has 14 residues. The V gene's germline CDR1 is SGHRS and CDR2 YFSETQ. In DNA form, the CDR3 reads TGCGCCAGCAGCTTGCCCAGTGCCACCGGGGAGCTGTTTTTT. Residues: CASSLPSATGELFF.

The chain is built from TRBV11-2 and TRBJ2-1; 7 positions agree with TRBD2. CDR1 is SGHAT, CDR2 FQNNGV, per germline. Trimming removed 2 bases from V and 2 bases from J; junction bases left unmatched: 12. This CDR3 region has 18 residues. CDR3 region: CASSLLRTGREPYNEQFF. The CDR3 coding sequence is TGTGCCAGCAGCTTACTACGGACTGGGCGGGAGCCCTACAATGAGCAGTTCTTC.

The J gene is TRBJ2-3, the V gene TRBV21-1; TRBD2 is the table's D call, not checked against the DNA. TRBV21-1 is deemed a pseudogene. CDR3 length equals 15 residues. The CDR3 here is CASSKGSGWADTQYF. The CDR3 DNA reads as TGTGCCAGCAGCAAAGGGTCGGGTTGGGCAGATACGCAGTATTTT.

This sequence joins TRBV3-1 (or the pseudogene TRBV3-2) and TRBJ1-6; 7 bases align to TRBD1. V was clipped by 4 bases and J by 16 bases; unmatched bases: 4. CDR1 LGHDT and CDR2 YNNKEL come from the germline V gene (reference sequence). The CDR3 is 11 residues long. This CDR3 reads CASSPGGLLHF. CDR3 bases: TGTGCCAGCAGCCCAGGGGGTTTACTCCACTTT.

The chain combines TRBV28 with TRBJ2-4, with 7 bases lining up with TRBD2. V gave up 3 bases and J gave up 1 base; unmatched junction bases: 6. CDR1 and CDR2 (germline): MDHEN, SYDVKM. This CDR3 is 16 amino acids long. The chain's CDR3 is CASSFAGDRAKNIQYF. The CDR3 DNA follows: TGTGCCAGCAGTTTCGCGGGGGATCGGGCCAAAAACATTCAGTACTTC.

The genes are TRBV4-2 and TRBJ1-1; maybe TRBD1 (6 bases). Trimming cost V 0 bases and J 5 bases, with 19 bases left between them. From germline, CDR1 is LGHNA and CDR2 YNFKEQ. This CDR3 has 17 residues. Here the CDR3 DNA reads TGTGCCAGCAGCCAAGAAGGTAACAGGGTAGAGGGGACTGAAGCTTTCTTT. Its translation is CASSQEGNRVEGTEAFF.

The rearrangement joins TRBV7-3 to TRBJ2-3; D perhaps matches TRBD2 (5 bases). Trimming pared 5 bases from V and 2 bases from J, leaving 14 bases between. CDR1 and CDR2 (germline): SGHTA, FQGTGA. The CDR3 totals 15 residues. The DNA of the CDR3 is TGTGCCAGCAGCAGTGAAGCGGATTCCACAGATACGCAGTATTTT. Translation gives CASSSEADSTDTQYF.

The chain uses TRBV11-2 and TRBJ1-1; D uncertain. CDR3 size: 18 residues. Trimming shortened V by 5 bases and J by 1 base, and 23 bases separated the two germline ends. Germline V gives CDR1 SGHAT, CDR2 FQNNGV. The CDR3 DNA reads TGTGCCAGCAGCCTTTCCTTTAGAGGTCCCGATAAGAACACTGAAGCTTTCTTT. Protein: CASSLSFRGPDKNTEAFF.

This chain links TRBV20-1 with TRBJ2-3, with D possibly being TRBD2 (5 bases). Germline V lookup: CDR1 DFQATT, CDR2 SNEGSKA (reference sequence). The CDR3 extends over 11 amino acids. V lost 5 bases to trimming and J lost 8 bases, with 11 bases between them. This chain's CDR3 is CSAELAPTQYF. CDR3 nucleotide sequence: TGCAGTGCTGAGCTAGCTCCTACGCAGTATTTT.

The CDR3: CATSRAGSGSEQYF. CDR3 in DNA: TGTGCCACCAGCAGAGCTGGGTCCGGGAGCGAGCAGTACTTC. This chain joins TRBV15 and TRBJ2-7, with D possibly being TRBD2 (6 bases). Looked up from germline, CDR1 is LNHNV and CDR2 is YYDKDF (reference sequence). Trimming took off 1 base at V and 6 bases at J, with 13 bases between the two ends. This CDR3 is 14 amino acids long.

The chain recombines TRBV6-6 with TRBJ1-2, with 9 bases that match TRBD1. The ends lost 6 bases at V and 5 bases at J; junction bases unmatched: 7. The germline CDR1 and CDR2 sequences are MNHNY and SVGAGI (reference sequence). The CDR3 totals 14 residues. The CDR3 region is CASSLRDREYGYTF. In DNA form, the CDR3 reads TGTGCCAGCAGCCTCCGGGACAGGGAGTATGGCTACACCTTC.

The chain employs TRBV6-5 and TRBJ2-1; 8 bases align to TRBD2. This CDR3 region has 16 residues. The J segment lost 7 bases and the V segment lost 2 bases, leaving 10 bases of the junction unmatched. Germline V lookup: CDR1 MNHEY, CDR2 SVGAGI. The CDR3, as DNA: TGTGCCAGCAGTTACGCCGGGAGGGCCAGCGGGAATGAGCAGTTCTTC. Translation gives CASSYAGRASGNEQFF.

The rearrangement links TRBV19 to TRBJ2-2; D call uncertain. The CDR3 runs 11 residues. The V and J ends lost 3 bases and 8 bases respectively, with 4 bases between them. Looked up from germline, CDR1 is LNHDA and CDR2 is SQIVND (reference sequence). Written as DNA, the CDR3 is TGTGCCAGTAGTATTATGGGGGAGCTGTTTTTT. Amino acid sequence: CASSIMGELFF.

The chain employs TRBV7-2 and TRBJ2-7; 11 nucleotides match TRBD1. The junction had 4 bases not matched to a gene; V was cut back by 2 bases and J by 4 bases. CDR1 SGHTA and CDR2 FQGNSA come from the germline V gene. The CDR3 has 15 amino acids. CDR3 loop: CASSLRTGGTYEQYF. The CDR3 DNA follows: TGTGCCAGCAGCTTAAGGACAGGGGGCACGTACGAGCAGTACTTC.

The V and J genes are TRBV7-9 and TRBJ1-2, with unresolved D. This CDR3 is built from 15 residues. Trimming pared 4 bases from V and 0 bases from J, leaving 12 bases between. CDR1 is SEHNR, CDR2 FQNEAQ, per germline (reference sequence). The CDR3 DNA follows: TGTGCCAGCAGCTCTTGGAGGGTCCCTAACTATGGCTACACCTTC. It yields the protein CASSSWRVPNYGYTF.

The rearrangement links TRBV2 to TRBJ2-1; 11 bases align to TRBD2. V dropped 6 bases and J dropped 3; count of bases not matched to a gene: 4. Germline CDR1 is SNHLY and CDR2 is FYNNEI. CDR3 length equals 15 residues. In nucleotides, the CDR3 is TGTGCCAGCAGCTCGACTAGCGGGAACTACAATGAGCAGTTCTTC. This translates into CASSSTSGNYNEQFF.

This clone has only a few counts. The gene calls are TRBV11-3 and TRBJ2-7; possible D gene TRBD1, 6 bases. The CDR3 totals 17 residues. Germline CDR1 SGHNT, CDR2 YENEEA. V was cut by 5 bases and J by 4 bases, with 24 bases left in between. CDR3 region: CASSTYTGHHSLYEQYF. DNA for the CDR3: TGTGCCAGCAGCACTTACACGGGACACCATTCCCTTTACGAGCAGTACTTC.